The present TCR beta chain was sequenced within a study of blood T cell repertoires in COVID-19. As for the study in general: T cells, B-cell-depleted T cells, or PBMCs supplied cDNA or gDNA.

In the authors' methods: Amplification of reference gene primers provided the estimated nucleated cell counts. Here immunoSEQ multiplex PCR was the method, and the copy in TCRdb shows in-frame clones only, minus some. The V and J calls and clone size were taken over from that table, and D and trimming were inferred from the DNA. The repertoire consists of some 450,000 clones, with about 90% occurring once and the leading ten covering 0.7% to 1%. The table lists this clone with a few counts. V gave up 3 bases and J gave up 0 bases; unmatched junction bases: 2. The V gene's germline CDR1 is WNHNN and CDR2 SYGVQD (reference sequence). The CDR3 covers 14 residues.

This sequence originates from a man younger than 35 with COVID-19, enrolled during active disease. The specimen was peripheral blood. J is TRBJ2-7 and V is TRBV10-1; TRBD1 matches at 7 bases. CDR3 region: CASSEQGPSYEQYF. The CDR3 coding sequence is TGCGCCAGCAGTGAACAGGGGCCCTCCTACGAGCAGTACTTC.